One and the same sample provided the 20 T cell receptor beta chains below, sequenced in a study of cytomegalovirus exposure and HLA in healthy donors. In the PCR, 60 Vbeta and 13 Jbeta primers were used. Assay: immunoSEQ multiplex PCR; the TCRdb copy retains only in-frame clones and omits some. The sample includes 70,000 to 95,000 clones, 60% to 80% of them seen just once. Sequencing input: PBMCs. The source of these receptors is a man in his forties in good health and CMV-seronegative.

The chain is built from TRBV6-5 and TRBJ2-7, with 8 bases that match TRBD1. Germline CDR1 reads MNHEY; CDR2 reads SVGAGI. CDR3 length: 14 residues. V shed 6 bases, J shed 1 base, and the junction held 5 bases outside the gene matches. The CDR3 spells CASSHGQGSYEQYF. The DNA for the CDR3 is TGTGCCAGCAGCCACGGACAGGGATCCTACGAGCAGTACTTC.

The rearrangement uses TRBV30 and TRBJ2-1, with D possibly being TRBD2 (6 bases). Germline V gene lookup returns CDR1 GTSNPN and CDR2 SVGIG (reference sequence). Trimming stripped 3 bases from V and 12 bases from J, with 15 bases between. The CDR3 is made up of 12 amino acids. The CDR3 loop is CAWSGIWDLQFF. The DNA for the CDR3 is TGTGCCTGGAGCGGAATCTGGGACTTGCAGTTCTTC.

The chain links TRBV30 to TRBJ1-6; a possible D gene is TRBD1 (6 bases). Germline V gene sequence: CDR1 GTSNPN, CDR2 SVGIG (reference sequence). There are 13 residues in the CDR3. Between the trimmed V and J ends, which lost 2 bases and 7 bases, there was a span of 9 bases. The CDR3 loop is CAWSTGPNSPLHF. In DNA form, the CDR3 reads TGTGCCTGGAGTACAGGGCCAAATTCACCCCTCCACTTT. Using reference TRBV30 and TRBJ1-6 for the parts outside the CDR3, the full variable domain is SQTIHQWPATLVQPVGSPLSLECTVEGTSNPNLYWYRQAAGRGLQLLFYSVGIGQISSEVPQNLSASRPQDRQFILSSKKLLLSDSGFYLCAWSTGPNSPLHFGNGTRLTVT.

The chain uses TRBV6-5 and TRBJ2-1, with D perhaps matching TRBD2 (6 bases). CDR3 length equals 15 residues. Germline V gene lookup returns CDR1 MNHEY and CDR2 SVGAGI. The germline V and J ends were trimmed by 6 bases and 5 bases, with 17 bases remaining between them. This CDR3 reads CASRPVGGPNNEQFF. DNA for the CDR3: TGTGCCAGCAGACCGGTCGGGGGACCTAACAATGAGCAGTTCTTC.

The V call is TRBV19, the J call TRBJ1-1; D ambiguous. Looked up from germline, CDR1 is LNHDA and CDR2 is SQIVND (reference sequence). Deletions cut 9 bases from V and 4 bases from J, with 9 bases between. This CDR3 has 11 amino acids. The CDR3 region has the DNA TGTGCCAGCAGAACTAGCACTGAAGCTTTCTTT. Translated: CASRTSTEAFF.

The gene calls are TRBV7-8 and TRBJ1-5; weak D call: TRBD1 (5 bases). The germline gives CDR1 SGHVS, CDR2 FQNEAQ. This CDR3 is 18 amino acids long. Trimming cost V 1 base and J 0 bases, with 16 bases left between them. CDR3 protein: CASSLDGRALYSNQPQHF. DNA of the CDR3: TGTGCCAGCAGCTTAGATGGCAGGGCCCTTTATAGCAATCAGCCCCAGCATTTT.

CDR3 DNA sequence: TGTGCCAGCAGCCAAGCGCGGGGGACCTCCTACAATGAGCAGTTCTTC. Its translation: CASSQARGTSYNEQFF. The rearrangement joins TRBV4-2 to TRBJ2-1, with 7 bases identical to TRBD2. The ends lost 1 base at V and 0 bases at J; junction bases unmatched: 3. The CDR3 runs 16 residues. Germline CDR1 and CDR2: LGHNA and YNFKEQ.

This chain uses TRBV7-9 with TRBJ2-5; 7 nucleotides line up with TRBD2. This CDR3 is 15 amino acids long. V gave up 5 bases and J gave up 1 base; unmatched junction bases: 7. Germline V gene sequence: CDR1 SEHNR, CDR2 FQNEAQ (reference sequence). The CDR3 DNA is TGTGCCAGCAGCCCAGGACTAGTCCCCCAAGAGACCCAGTACTTC. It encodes CASSPGLVPQETQYF.

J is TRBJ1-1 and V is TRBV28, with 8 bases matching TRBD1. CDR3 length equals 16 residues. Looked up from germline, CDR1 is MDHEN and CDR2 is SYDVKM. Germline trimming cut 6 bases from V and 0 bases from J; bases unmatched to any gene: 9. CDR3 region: CASSLSLTGVNTEAFF. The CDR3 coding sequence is TGTGCCAGCAGCCTGAGCCTGACAGGGGTGAACACTGAAGCTTTCTTT.

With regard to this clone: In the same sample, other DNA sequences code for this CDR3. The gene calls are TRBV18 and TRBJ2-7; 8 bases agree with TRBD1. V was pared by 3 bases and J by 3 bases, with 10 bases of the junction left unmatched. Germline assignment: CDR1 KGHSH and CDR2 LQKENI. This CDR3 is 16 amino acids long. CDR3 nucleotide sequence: TGTGCCAGCTCACCCACCCGCCTCGACAGGGGCTACGAGCAGTACTTC. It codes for CASSPTRLDRGYEQYF. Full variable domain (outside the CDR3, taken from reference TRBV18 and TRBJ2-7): NAGVMQNPRHLVRRRGQEARLRCSPMKGHSHVYWYRQLPEEGLKFMVYLQKENIIDESGMPKERFSAEFPKEGPSILRIQQVVRGDSAAYFCASSPTRLDRGYEQYFGPGTRLTVT.

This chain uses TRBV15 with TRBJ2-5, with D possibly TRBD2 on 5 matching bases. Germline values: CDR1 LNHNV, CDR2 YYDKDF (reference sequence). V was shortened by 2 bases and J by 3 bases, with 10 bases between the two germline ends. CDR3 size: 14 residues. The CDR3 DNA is TGTGCCACCAGCAGAACCGGACTTGAAGAGACCCAGTACTTC. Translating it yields CATSRTGLEETQYF.

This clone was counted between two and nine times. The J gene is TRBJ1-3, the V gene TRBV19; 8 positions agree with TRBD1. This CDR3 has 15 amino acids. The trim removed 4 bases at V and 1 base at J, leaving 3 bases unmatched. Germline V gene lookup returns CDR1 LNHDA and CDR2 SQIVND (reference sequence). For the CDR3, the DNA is TGTGCCAGTAGTACCCGGACAGGGTCTGGAAACACCATATATTTT. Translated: CASSTRTGSGNTIYF.

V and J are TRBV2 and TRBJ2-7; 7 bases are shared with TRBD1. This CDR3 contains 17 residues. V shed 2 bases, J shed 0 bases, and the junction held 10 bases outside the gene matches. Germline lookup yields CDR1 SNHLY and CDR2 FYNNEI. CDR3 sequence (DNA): TGTGCCAGCAGTGAATTGGGGACAGTTTTAGTCTCCTACGAGCAGTACTTC. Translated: CASSELGTVLVSYEQYF.

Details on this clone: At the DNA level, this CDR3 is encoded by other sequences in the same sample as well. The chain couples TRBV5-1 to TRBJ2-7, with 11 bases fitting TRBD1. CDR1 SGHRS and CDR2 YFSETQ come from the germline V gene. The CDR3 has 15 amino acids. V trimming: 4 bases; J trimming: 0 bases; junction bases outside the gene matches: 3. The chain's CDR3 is CASSRGQGASYEQYF. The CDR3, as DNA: TGCGCCAGCAGCCGCGGACAGGGGGCCTCCTACGAGCAGTACTTC.

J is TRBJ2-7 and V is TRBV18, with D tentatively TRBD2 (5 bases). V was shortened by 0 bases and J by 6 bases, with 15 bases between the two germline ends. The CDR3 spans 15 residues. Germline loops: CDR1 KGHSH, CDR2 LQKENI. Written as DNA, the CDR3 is TGTGCCAGCTCACCACCAGGGCTAACGGGGAGCGAGCAGTACTTC. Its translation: CASSPPGLTGSEQYF.

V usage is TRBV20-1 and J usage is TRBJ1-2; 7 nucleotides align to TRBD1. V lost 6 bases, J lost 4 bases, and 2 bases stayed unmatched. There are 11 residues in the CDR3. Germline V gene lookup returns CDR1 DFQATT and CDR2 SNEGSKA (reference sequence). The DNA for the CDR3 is TGCAGTGCACCAGGGGGCTATGGCTACACCTTC. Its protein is CSAPGGYGYTF.

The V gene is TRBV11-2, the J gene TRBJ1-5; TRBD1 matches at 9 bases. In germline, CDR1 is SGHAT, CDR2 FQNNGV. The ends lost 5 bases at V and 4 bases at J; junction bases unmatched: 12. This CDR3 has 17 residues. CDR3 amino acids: CASSPRGQGIPNQPQHF. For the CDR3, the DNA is TGTGCCAGCAGCCCCAGAGGACAGGGGATACCGAATCAGCCCCAGCATTTT.

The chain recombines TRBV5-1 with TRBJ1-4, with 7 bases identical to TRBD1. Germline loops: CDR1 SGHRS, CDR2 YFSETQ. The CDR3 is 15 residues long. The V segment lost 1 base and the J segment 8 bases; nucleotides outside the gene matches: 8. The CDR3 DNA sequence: TGCGCCAGCAGCTTGCTGGACAGGACGGACGAAAAACTGTTTTTT. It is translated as CASSLLDRTDEKLFF.

CDR3: CASSPGKASATGELFF. In nucleotides, the CDR3 is TGTGCCAGCAGCCCGGGGAAGGCCTCGGCCACCGGGGAGCTGTTTTTT. The V and J genes are TRBV7-6 and TRBJ2-2, with a possible D match to TRBD2 (5 bases). The CDR3 is 16 residues long. Trimming pared 5 bases from V and 4 bases from J, leaving 17 bases between. CDR1 is SGHVS, CDR2 FNYEAQ, per germline.

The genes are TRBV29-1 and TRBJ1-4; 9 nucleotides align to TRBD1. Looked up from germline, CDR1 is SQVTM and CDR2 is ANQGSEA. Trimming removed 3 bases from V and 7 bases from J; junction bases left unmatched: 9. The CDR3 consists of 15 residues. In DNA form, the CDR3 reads TGCAGCGTTGAGGTACCGAGACAGGGGGGTGAAAAACTGTTTTTT. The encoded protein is CSVEVPRQGGEKLFF.